Listed below are T cell receptor beta chains from one sample, sequenced in a study of T cells in Graves' hyperthyroidism and ophthalmopathy. Each CDR3 protein gets one entry after TCRdb re-called the multiplex PCR reads with MiXCR. The data show about 250,000 distinct CDR3 sequences, with approximately 24% seen just once and approximately 32% held by the top ten. Sequencing was performed on blood. These receptors came from a woman aged 40 to 49 with Graves' ophthalmopathy. The CDR3 runs from the conserved cysteine through the conserved F or W. The order of the fields is J gene, clone size, V gene, D gene, CDR3 DNA, CDR3 protein. A D gene is named only where the DNA matches it firmly. A row's size may be missing; if present it is once, few, many or a size class.

J gene: TRBJ2-5; clone size: many; V gene: TRBV6-2/TRBV6-3; D gene: .; CDR3 DNA: TGTGCCGCCCGGAGGGACAGTCAAGAGACCCAGTACTTC; CDR3 protein: CAARRDSQETQYF
J gene: TRBJ1-1; clone size: .; V gene: TRBV9; D gene: .; CDR3 DNA: TGTGCCAGCAGCGCCCTCTGGGACGGTTTGAACACTGAAGCTTTCTTT; CDR3 protein: CASSALWDGLNTEAFF
J gene: TRBJ2-7; clone size: .; V gene: TRBV12-3/TRBV12-4; D gene: TRBD1; CDR3 DNA: TGTGCCAGCAGACAGGACAGGGTCACTACCTTC; CDR3 protein: CASRQDRVTTF
J gene: TRBJ2-5; clone size: .; V gene: TRBV11-2; D gene: TRBD2; CDR3 DNA: TGTGCCAGCAGCTTAGTTAGCGGGGGAGCGATACAAGAGACCCAGTACTTC; CDR3 protein: CASSLVSGGAIQETQYF
J gene: TRBJ2-2; clone size: many; V gene: TRBV5-1; D gene: TRBD2; CDR3 DNA: TGCGCCAGCAGCTTGGAGCTACTAGCGGGAGTTGTCGGGGAGCTGTTTTTT; CDR3 protein: CASSLELLAGVVGELFF
J gene: TRBJ1-5; clone size: once; V gene: TRBV12-3/TRBV12-4; D gene: .; CDR3 DNA: TGTGCCAGCAGTTCCCGCTCCTCCAACCCCCAGCATTTT; CDR3 protein: CASSSRSSNPQHF
J gene: TRBJ2-2; clone size: many; V gene: TRBV11-1; D gene: .; CDR3 DNA: TGTGCCAGCAGCTTAGCGCGGCGAGTACTTAACACCGGGGAGCTGTTTTTT; CDR3 protein: CASSLARRVLNTGELFF
J gene: TRBJ2-4; clone size: many; V gene: TRBV7-2; D gene: TRBD2; CDR3 DNA: TGTGCCAGCAGCTTGAAAATAGCGGGAGGAGCGGTGGAAAACATTCAGTACTTC; CDR3 protein: CASSLKIAGGAVENIQYF
J gene: TRBJ2-4; clone size: many; V gene: TRBV11-2; D gene: TRBD1; CDR3 DNA: TGTGCCAGCAGCTCCTACAGGGGGCAAAGAAACATTCAGTACTTC; CDR3 protein: CASSSYRGQRNIQYF
J gene: TRBJ2-2; clone size: many; V gene: TRBV7-2; D gene: .; CDR3 DNA: TGTGCCAGCAGCTTAGCGGTCCGGCCCTCCGGGGAGCTGTTTTTT; CDR3 protein: CASSLAVRPSGELFF
J gene: TRBJ1-5; clone size: many; V gene: TRBV29-1; D gene: TRBD1; CDR3 DNA: TGCAGCATAGGGACAGGGGGCAATCAGCCCCAGCATTTT; CDR3 protein: CSIGTGGNQPQHF
J gene: TRBJ2-7; clone size: many; V gene: TRBV12-3/TRBV12-4; D gene: TRBD1; CDR3 DNA: TGTGCCAGCAGTTTAGCGAGACAGGGGCCTCACTACGAGCAGTACTTC; CDR3 protein: CASSLARQGPHYEQYF
J gene: TRBJ2-5; clone size: many; V gene: TRBV4-1; D gene: .; CDR3 DNA: TGCGCCAGCAGCCAAGATACGGGACACCTTAGAGAGACCCAGTACTTC; CDR3 protein: CASSQDTGHLRETQYF
J gene: TRBJ2-2; clone size: many; V gene: TRBV12-3/TRBV12-4; D gene: .; CDR3 DNA: TGTGCCAGCAAAAGGGAAGCCGGGGAGCTGTTTTTT; CDR3 protein: CASKREAGELFF
J gene: TRBJ2-2; clone size: .; V gene: TRBV15; D gene: .; CDR3 DNA: TGTGCCACCAGCAGGGGCCGGGCCATACGCATCGGGGAGCTGTTTTTT; CDR3 protein: CATSRGRAIRIGELFF
J gene: TRBJ2-7; clone size: many; V gene: TRBV9; D gene: TRBD1; CDR3 DNA: TGTGCCAGCAGCGTAGGGCAGGGGGCTTACGAGCAGTACTTC; CDR3 protein: CASSVGQGAYEQYF
J gene: TRBJ1-2; clone size: .; V gene: TRBV6-5; D gene: .; CDR3 DNA: TGTGCCAGCAGTTACGAACCGGGCCAGGGATATGGCTACACCTTC; CDR3 protein: CASSYEPGQGYGYTF
J gene: TRBJ1-2; clone size: many; V gene: TRBV4-1; D gene: .; CDR3 DNA: TGCGCCAGCATTACGGGGGGGCCTTATGGCTACACCTTC; CDR3 protein: CASITGGPYGYTF
J gene: TRBJ2-7; clone size: many; V gene: TRBV6-5; D gene: .; CDR3 DNA: TGTGCCAGCAGCCCATCCCAGGGCGTCAACGAGCAGTACTTC; CDR3 protein: CASSPSQGVNEQYF
J gene: TRBJ2-7; clone size: .; V gene: TRBV5-1; D gene: TRBD2; CDR3 DNA: TGCGCCAGCAGCGCGGGGGGCTTAAGCTCCTACGAGCAGTACTTC; CDR3 protein: CASSAGGLSSYEQYF
J gene: TRBJ2-7; clone size: many; V gene: TRBV28; D gene: .; CDR3 DNA: TGTGCCAGCAGTTTAGGGCTAGGGGGCTACGAGCAGTACTTC; CDR3 protein: CASSLGLGGYEQYF
J gene: TRBJ2-2; clone size: many; V gene: TRBV2; D gene: .; CDR3 DNA: TGTGCCAGCAGTGAAGTTCCGGGGGCTACCGGGGAGCTGTTTTTT; CDR3 protein: CASSEVPGATGELFF
J gene: TRBJ1-1; clone size: many; V gene: TRBV28; D gene: .; CDR3 DNA: TGTGCCAGCAGTTTAGCGGGGGCCCGACAGGAAATTGAAGCTTTCTTT; CDR3 protein: CASSLAGARQEIEAFF
J gene: TRBJ1-1; clone size: many; V gene: TRBV12-3/TRBV12-4; D gene: .; CDR3 DNA: TGTGCCAGCAGTTTACACGGGGTTACTGAAGCTTTCTTT; CDR3 protein: CASSLHGVTEAFF
J gene: TRBJ2-5; clone size: .; V gene: TRBV27; D gene: TRBD2; CDR3 DNA: TGTGCCAGCAGTTCCCGGGACTACGAGACCCAGTACTTC; CDR3 protein: CASSSRDYETQYF
J gene: TRBJ2-7; clone size: many; V gene: TRBV25-1; D gene: .; CDR3 DNA: TGTGCCAGCAGTGAAGGCCAAGGAGACTACGAGCAGTACTTC; CDR3 protein: CASSEGQGDYEQYF
J gene: TRBJ2-5; clone size: .; V gene: TRBV10-3; D gene: .; CDR3 DNA: TGTGCCATCAGCCGGCCTGGGGGAGTGGAGACCCAGTACTTC; CDR3 protein: CAISRPGGVETQYF
J gene: TRBJ1-2; clone size: many; V gene: TRBV30; D gene: .; CDR3 DNA: TGTGCCTGGAACCTAAACTCACAGGTTAGCTATGGCTACACCTTC; CDR3 protein: CAWNLNSQVSYGYTF
J gene: TRBJ2-7; clone size: .; V gene: TRBV9; D gene: TRBD2; CDR3 DNA: TGTGCCAGCAGCCCCTCGGGACTAGCGGGAGCGGGTTACGAGCAGTACTTC; CDR3 protein: CASSPSGLAGAGYEQYF
J gene: TRBJ2-7; clone size: many; V gene: TRBV10-3; D gene: TRBD2; CDR3 DNA: TGTGCCATCAGTGAGTTTGAGACTAGCAGCTACGAGCAGTACTTC; CDR3 protein: CAISEFETSSYEQYF
J gene: TRBJ1-5; clone size: many; V gene: TRBV27; D gene: .; CDR3 DNA: TGTGCCAGCAGCGTTTCGGGGCCCAACAATCAGCCCCAGCATTTT; CDR3 protein: CASSVSGPNNQPQHF
J gene: TRBJ1-5; clone size: many; V gene: TRBV11-2; D gene: .; CDR3 DNA: TGTGCCAGCAGCTTAGTAAATTTAGGGGGGGATCAGCCCCAGCATTTT; CDR3 protein: CASSLVNLGGDQPQHF
J gene: TRBJ2-5; clone size: few; V gene: TRBV6-1; D gene: TRBD2; CDR3 DNA: TGTGCCAGCAGTGAGGCTAGCGGGAGAGTGGAGACCCAGTACTTC; CDR3 protein: CASSEASGRVETQYF
J gene: TRBJ2-4; clone size: many; V gene: TRBV28; D gene: .; CDR3 DNA: TGTGCCAGCAGTTTCCCTGGTACCCTCGGGAACATTCAGTACTTC; CDR3 protein: CASSFPGTLGNIQYF
J gene: TRBJ1-5; clone size: once; V gene: TRBV6-1; D gene: TRBD1; CDR3 DNA: TGTGCCAGCAGGACGGGACAGGGGTTTGAGCAGCCCCAGCATTTT; CDR3 protein: CASRTGQGFEQPQHF
J gene: TRBJ2-5; clone size: many; V gene: TRBV24-1; D gene: .; CDR3 DNA: TGTGCCACCAGTGATCCACAGGGTTCGGAGACCCAGTACTTC; CDR3 protein: CATSDPQGSETQYF
J gene: TRBJ2-1; clone size: few; V gene: TRBV30; D gene: .; CDR3 DNA: TGTGCCTGGAGTGTAAAGGGGCTAGCAGTCCCCTACAATGAGCAGTTCTTC; CDR3 protein: CAWSVKGLAVPYNEQFF
J gene: TRBJ2-3; clone size: many; V gene: TRBV6-2/TRBV6-3; D gene: .; CDR3 DNA: TGTGCCAGCAGTTACTCTACCCTTGCGGACCGCACAGATACGCAGTATTTT; CDR3 protein: CASSYSTLADRTDTQYF
J gene: TRBJ2-2; clone size: many; V gene: TRBV5-1; D gene: TRBD1; CDR3 DNA: TGCGCCAGCAGCTGGGGACAGGCCTACACCGGGGAGCTGTTTTTT; CDR3 protein: CASSWGQAYTGELFF
J gene: TRBJ2-5; clone size: .; V gene: TRBV7-2; D gene: TRBD2; CDR3 DNA: TGTGCCAGCAGACCGACTAGCGGGGGATTCCAAGAGACCCAGTACTTC; CDR3 protein: CASRPTSGGFQETQYF
J gene: TRBJ2-5; clone size: many; V gene: TRBV6-1; D gene: .; CDR3 DNA: TGTGCCAGCCCAGGGGATGGGGAGACCCAGTACTTC; CDR3 protein: CASPGDGETQYF
J gene: TRBJ2-7; clone size: many; V gene: TRBV6-2/TRBV6-3; D gene: .; CDR3 DNA: TGTGCCAGCAGTTATTATGGTGTCTCCTACGAGCAGTACTTC; CDR3 protein: CASSYYGVSYEQYF
J gene: TRBJ2-7; clone size: .; V gene: TRBV7-4; D gene: .; CDR3 DNA: TGTGCCAGCAGCTTAGGCCATATAGGTCACGCCCCCTACGAGCAGTACTTC; CDR3 protein: CASSLGHIGHAPYEQYF
J gene: TRBJ1-1; clone size: many; V gene: TRBV2; D gene: TRBD1; CDR3 DNA: TGTGCCAGCAGGGGACAGATCGGATTGAACACTGAAGCTTTCTTT; CDR3 protein: CASRGQIGLNTEAFF
J gene: TRBJ2-2; clone size: many; V gene: TRBV6-1; D gene: .; CDR3 DNA: TGTGCCAGCAGTCCTATGGGGACCAACACCGGGGAGCTGTTTTTT; CDR3 protein: CASSPMGTNTGELFF
J gene: TRBJ2-7; clone size: many; V gene: TRBV12-3/TRBV12-4; D gene: TRBD2; CDR3 DNA: TGTGCCAGCAGTTTAGAAGGCGGGAGTATGTACGAGCAGTACTTC; CDR3 protein: CASSLEGGSMYEQYF
J gene: TRBJ1-1; clone size: many; V gene: TRBV28; D gene: .; CDR3 DNA: TGTGCCAGCAGTTTTGAGACTTCGGGGACTGAAGCTTTCTTT; CDR3 protein: CASSFETSGTEAFF
J gene: TRBJ1-1; clone size: once; V gene: TRBV6-4; D gene: .; CDR3 DNA: TGTGCCAGCAGTGGGAACGGCCTTGAGTCTTTCTTT; CDR3 protein: CASSGNGLESFF
J gene: TRBJ1-2; clone size: .; V gene: TRBV14; D gene: .; CDR3 DNA: TGTGCCAGCAGCCAAGATCTGGGGGGCTATGGCTACACCTTC; CDR3 protein: CASSQDLGGYGYTF
J gene: TRBJ2-7; clone size: many; V gene: TRBV5-1; D gene: .; CDR3 DNA: TGCGCCAGCAGCTTGGCCACAGGGAGCTCCTACGAGCAGTACTTC; CDR3 protein: CASSLATGSSYEQYF
J gene: TRBJ2-5; clone size: many; V gene: TRBV29-1; D gene: TRBD2; CDR3 DNA: TGCAGCGTCATAGCGGGAGACCAAGAGACCCAGTACTTC; CDR3 protein: CSVIAGDQETQYF
J gene: TRBJ2-5; clone size: many; V gene: TRBV20-1; D gene: TRBD2; CDR3 DNA: TGCAGTGCGGATGGACTAGCGGGACAAGAGACCCAGTACTTC; CDR3 protein: CSADGLAGQETQYF
J gene: TRBJ2-7; clone size: .; V gene: TRBV4-2; D gene: TRBD2; CDR3 DNA: TGTGCCAGCAGCCAAGTTGATAGCGGGATCGGGGGGCAGTACTTT; CDR3 protein: CASSQVDSGIGGQYF
J gene: TRBJ2-7; clone size: .; V gene: TRBV6-1; D gene: TRBD2; CDR3 DNA: TGTGCCAGCAGTGTGGGGCCCGGGACTAGCAACGAGCAGTACTTC; CDR3 protein: CASSVGPGTSNEQYF
J gene: TRBJ2-7; clone size: many; V gene: TRBV20-1; D gene: TRBD1; CDR3 DNA: TGCAGTGCCAGGGACAGGCTCTACGAGCAGTACTTC; CDR3 protein: CSARDRLYEQYF
J gene: TRBJ2-6; clone size: .; V gene: TRBV6-1; D gene: .; CDR3 DNA: TGTGCCAGCAGTGCCGTGTCTGGGGCCAACGTCCTGACTTTC; CDR3 protein: CASSAVSGANVLTF
J gene: TRBJ2-7; clone size: .; V gene: TRBV30; D gene: .; CDR3 DNA: TGTGCCGTCCGGGACACATATGTGGACGAGCAGTACTTC; CDR3 protein: CAVRDTYVDEQYF
J gene: TRBJ2-5; clone size: many; V gene: TRBV28; D gene: TRBD2; CDR3 DNA: TGTGCCAGCAGTTTATCGTGGAATCTAGCGGGGCCACAAGAGACCCAGTACTTC; CDR3 protein: CASSLSWNLAGPQETQYF
J gene: TRBJ2-7; clone size: many; V gene: TRBV30; D gene: .; CDR3 DNA: TGTGCCTGGAGAGTCTCCCGAGACCACGAGCAGTACTTC; CDR3 protein: CAWRVSRDHEQYF
J gene: TRBJ2-7; clone size: many; V gene: TRBV30; D gene: .; CDR3 DNA: TGTGCCTGGAGTCTAGGGGGTCGCGAGCAGTACTTC; CDR3 protein: CAWSLGGREQYF